This T cell receptor beta chain was sequenced for a study of blood T cell repertoires in COVID-19. Study overall: PBMCs, B-cell-depleted T cells, or T cells provided the cDNA or gDNA that made up the material.

Libraries were prepared by immunoSEQ multiplex PCR; TCRdb keeps only in-frame clonotypes and omits some of them. The data contain 150,000 to 200,000 clones, roughly 78% of them seen just once; the ten biggest clones take up roughly 2.8%. Sequencing was done on a sample of peripheral blood. The receptor was isolated from a woman aged 80 or older with active or convalescent COVID-19.

Here the CDR3 reads CASSQDLVQGWGFF. The CDR3 region has the DNA TGCGCCAGCAGCCAAGATCTGGTTCAGGGGTGGGGTTTCTTT. The chain recombines TRBV4-3 with TRBJ1-1, with D possibly TRBD1 on 6 matching bases. The CDR3 sequence is 14 residues long. Trimming left V 0 bases short and J 13 bases short, with 18 bases between. In germline, CDR1 is LGHNA, CDR2 YSLEER.